Shown below are 24 T cell receptor beta chains from a single sample sequenced in a study of tumor and adjacent non-tumor tissue in lung cancer. RNA was extracted from bulk tissue without any cell sorting. This non-tumor lung sample came from over 3 cm beyond the tumor edge. TCRbeta libraries were built with three rounds of nested PCR, modified from ARM-PCR. TCRdb redid the calling of the multiplex PCR reads with MiXCR, one entry per CDR3 protein. The sample has 90,000 to 100,000 distinct CDR3 sequences, 75% to 90% seen once. Sequencing was performed on distant non-tumor lung tissue. These receptors were taken from a man between 60 and 75 years old with small cell lung cancer.

In regard to this clonotype: The junction differs from germline at one of its ends, possibly a read error. The chain has TRBV6-5 and TRBJ2-3; 7 bases map to TRBD2. The CDR3 has 16 residues. Germline loops: CDR1 MNHEY, CDR2 SVGAGI. CDR3 coding DNA: TGTGCGAGCAGTACCCCGACTAGCAGGAGGGGTAATACGCAGTATTTT. Its translation: CASSTPTSRRGNTQYF.

Of note for this clonotype: This may arise from a read error, as a much more abundant clone is one base away. The chain couples TRBV30 to TRBJ2-2; D may be TRBD1 (6 bases). The CDR3 is 14 residues long. Germline assignment: CDR1 GTSNPN and CDR2 SVGIG (reference sequence). In DNA, the CDR3 is TGTGCCTGGATCAAGGGGGAGAACGCCGGGGAGCTGTTTTTT. This encodes CAWIKGENAGELFF.

The chain uses TRBV6-2 or TRBV6-3 and TRBJ2-1, with TRBD2 matching over 8 bases. This CDR3 has 15 amino acids. Germline lookup yields CDR1 MNHEY and CDR2 SVGEGT. The V gene end was trimmed by 5 bases and the J gene end by 6 bases; junction bases not matched to a gene: 9. This chain's CDR3 is CASSRTGGPRNEQFF. In DNA form, the CDR3 reads TGTGCCAGCAGTCGAACGGGAGGGCCCCGCAATGAGCAGTTCTTC.

The chain employs TRBV28 and TRBJ2-1; TRBD1 might be the D (6 bases). From germline, CDR1 is MDHEN and CDR2 SYDVKM. The CDR3 spans 13 residues. The V and J ends lost 9 bases and 9 bases respectively, with 18 bases between them. The CDR3 DNA follows: TGTGCCAGTAGTATCACAGGGCTAGGTGAGCAGTTCTTC. Translated, it gives CASSITGLGEQFF.

This chain uses TRBV24-1 with TRBJ1-1; D not resolved. CDR1 and CDR2 from the germline V gene are KGHDR and SFDVKD. Trimming left V 4 bases short and J 10 bases short, with 9 bases between. The CDR3 is 11 residues long. The CDR3 is CATSDGVRAFF. CDR3 coding DNA: TGTGCCACCAGTGACGGCGTCAGAGCTTTCTTT.

This clonotype was recorded a few times. This may be a read error, as it is one base from a much larger clone. J is TRBJ2-1 and V is TRBV6-1; TRBD2 agrees at 8 bases. Unmatched junction bases numbered 8, after V lost 2 bases and J lost 5 bases. Germline V lookup: CDR1 MNHNS, CDR2 SASEGT. The CDR3 consists of 16 residues. The CDR3 DNA is TGTGCCAGCAGTGAAACCCCGGGACTAGTAAACAATGAGCAGTTCTTC. Amino acids: CASSETPGLVNNEQFF.

Turning to this clonotype: One end of the junction does not line up with germline, which may come from a read error. The chain links TRBV5-5 to TRBJ1-2; weak D call: TRBD1 (5 bases). This CDR3 region has 14 residues. Germline loops: CDR1 SGHKS, CDR2 YYEKEE (reference sequence). This CDR3 is CANSTDQGTYGYTF. CDR3 coding DNA: TGTGCCAACAGCACGGACCAGGGAACTTATGGCTACACCTTC.

This clonotype was recorded many times. The chain recombines TRBV12-3 or TRBV12-4 with TRBJ2-1, with 7 positions matching TRBD2. The CDR3 runs 14 residues. The trim removed 2 bases at V and 10 bases at J, leaving 8 bases unmatched. The CDR3 spells CASSLRTSLGEQFF. The DNA for the CDR3 is TGTGCCAGCAGTTTACGGACTAGTTTAGGGGAGCAGTTCTTC.

A word on this clonotype: This CDR3 is missing its conserved last phenylalanine or tryptophan, likely due to a read error. The V call is TRBV4-2, the J call TRBJ2-1; TRBD2 agrees at 7 bases. The length of the CDR3 is 16 residues. After removal of 2 bases from V and 7 bases from J, the junction contained 11 bases not matched to a gene. Germline V gene lookup returns CDR1 LGHNA and CDR2 YNFKEQ. CDR3 loop: CASSQNNGRFINEQFY. The CDR3 DNA follows: TGTGCCAGCAGCCAAAATAACGGGAGGTTTATAAATGAGCAGTTCTAC.

This clonotype occurred many times. The gene calls are TRBV20-1 and TRBJ2-7; 12 positions match TRBD1. This CDR3 has 14 residues. J gave up 6 bases and V 3 bases, and 6 bases lay outside the gene matches. Looked up from germline, CDR1 is DFQATT and CDR2 is SNEGSKA (reference sequence). CDR3 region: CSASVGTGGPEQYF. DNA of the CDR3: TGCAGTGCTAGCGTTGGGACAGGGGGCCCCGAGCAGTACTTC.

Points on this clonotype: Germline and junction disagree at one end, which may indicate a read error. The J gene is TRBJ2-1, the V gene TRBV6-5, with TRBD2 matching 7 bases. In germline, CDR1 is MNHEY, CDR2 SVGAGI. The CDR3 extends over 17 amino acids. In DNA, the CDR3 is TGTGCCAGCAGTTACTCGATCTGGGAACTAGCGAACAATGAGCAGTCCTTC. Translated: CASSYSIWELANNEQSF.

This rearrangement joins TRBV4-1 to TRBJ1-1, with D perhaps matching TRBD1 (6 bases). The germline gives CDR1 MGHRA, CDR2 YSYEKL. The CDR3 runs 16 residues. The germline V and J ends were trimmed by 4 bases and 1 base, with 16 bases remaining between them. The CDR3 DNA reads TGCGCCAGCAGCCTGCGACAGGCGTTGGAGAACACTGAAGCTTTCTTT. It specifies CASSLRQALENTEAFF.

Concerning this clonotype itself: One junction end disagrees with the germline gene, perhaps due to a read error. The chain carries TRBV6-5 and TRBJ1-4, with D hard to call. CDR1 MNHEY and CDR2 SVGAGI come from the germline V gene. The CDR3 sequence is 14 residues long. In DNA, the CDR3 is TGTGCAAGCAGTTACTCGTACACCAATGTAAAACTGTTTTTT. Translation gives CASSYSYTNVKLFF.

Comment on this clonotype: The junction departs from the called germline gene at one end, perhaps through a read error. The J gene is TRBJ2-1, the V gene TRBV6-5; the D call may be TRBD1 or TRBD2 (5 bases each). The CDR3 is made up of 15 amino acids. The germline V gene encodes CDR1 MNHEY and CDR2 SVGAGI. In nucleotides, the CDR3 is TGTGCGAGCAGTTACTCTGGGGGAGTGGATAATGAGCACTTCTTC. Encoded protein: CASSYSGGVDNEHFF.

Of note for this clonotype: At one end the junction does not follow the germline gene, possibly because of a read error. The V gene is TRBV20-1, the J gene TRBJ2-5, with D possibly being TRBD1 (6 bases). The CDR3 runs 14 residues. Germline CDR1 and CDR2: DFQATT and SNEGSKA (reference sequence). CDR3 DNA: TGCACTGCTGCAAGGACAGAAACAACCTGGACCCAGTACTTC. Translated: CTAARTETTWTQYF.

To note about this clonotype: A read error may produce the germline difference seen at one junction end. V gene TRBV11-3 combines with J gene TRBJ2-3; a weak D match, TRBD2 (5 bases). CDR3 length equals 13 residues. Germline loops: CDR1 SGHNT, CDR2 YENEEA. The CDR3 DNA follows: TGTGCCAGTAGCCTAACGTGGGGAGATACGCAGTACTTT. The encoded protein is CASSLTWGDTQYF.

The table lists this clonotype with a count of one. This CDR3 fails to terminate in the conserved phenylalanine or tryptophan, so it likely reflects a read error. The rearrangement uses TRBV11-2 and TRBJ2-5; D gene unclear. This CDR3 has 13 amino acids. The V end was cut by 5 bases, the J end by 3 bases, with 10 bases between. Germline CDR1 is SGHAT and CDR2 is FQNNGV. In DNA form, the CDR3 reads TGTGCCAGCAGCCTAGTAGAGAAAGAGACCCAGTACTCC. This encodes CASSLVEKETQYS.

This rearrangement joins TRBV6-1 to TRBJ2-3; D unresolved. V lost 1 base and J lost 5, with 10 bases in between. The length of the CDR3 is 14 residues. Germline V lookup: CDR1 MNHNS, CDR2 SASEGT. CDR3 DNA sequence: TGTGCCAGCAGTGAAGTTGGCGCGGAAGATACGCAGTATTTT. Protein: CASSEVGAEDTQYF.

This clonotype was detected only once. This is likely a read error, given that the CDR3 carries no conserved phenylalanine or tryptophan at its end. It is unclear where the CDR3 begins or ends on the DNA, so no DNA is shown, and the CDR3 is as TCRdb lists it. The CDR3: CASKIEGAPMEQHS. The chain uses TRBV6-2 or TRBV6-3 and TRBJ2-7. Germline V lookup: CDR1 MNHEY, CDR2 SVGEGT. The CDR3 length is 14 residues, termini included.

This clonotype is a singleton in its sample. Compared with germline, one end of the junction differs, possibly owing to a read error. This sequence joins TRBV20-1 and TRBJ2-5; TRBD2 agrees at 7 bases. The length of the CDR3 is 14 residues. Germline CDR1 and CDR2: DFQATT and SNEGSKA (reference sequence). The CDR3 DNA follows: TGCAGTGATAGACCTGCGGGAGAACCAGAGACCCAGTATTTC. Residues: CSDRPAGEPETQYF.

The chain employs TRBV11-2 and TRBJ2-3; a possible D gene is TRBD2 (5 bases). The V and J ends lost 5 bases and 4 bases respectively, with 19 bases between them. The germline gives CDR1 SGHAT, CDR2 FQNNGV. This CDR3 is 16 amino acids long. CDR3 bases: TGTGCCAGCAGCCCCCATGGGAGTGCCGATTCAGATACGCAGTATTTT. Translating gives CASSPHGSADSDTQYF. Drawing the rest from reference TRBV11-2 and TRBJ2-3, the complete variable domain is EAGVAQSPRYKIIEKRQSVAFWCNPISGHATLYWYQQILGQGPKLLIQFQNNGVVDDSQLPKDRFSAERLKGVDSTLKIQPAKLEDSAVYLCASSPHGSADSDTQYFGPGTRLTVL.

Concerning this clonotype: One junction end disagrees with the germline gene, perhaps due to a read error. This sequence joins TRBV5-6 and TRBJ2-2; 7 bases fit TRBD2. The CDR3 length is 15 residues. Germline CDR1 is SGHDT and CDR2 is YYEEEE. The CDR3 sequence is CVSSLGGRLDGELFF. The CDR3 nucleotides are TGTGTCAGCAGCTTGGGCGGGAGACTTGACGGGGAGCTGTTTTTT.

Concerning this clonotype itself: A much larger clone lies a single base off, so this may be a read error. The genes are TRBV6-6 and TRBJ1-5; 7 positions match TRBD1. CDR1 MNHNY and CDR2 SVGAGI come from the germline V gene (reference sequence). CDR3 length: 17 residues. CDR3 nucleotides: TGTGCCAGGAGTTCCCGACAGGGAGTGAATAGCAATCAGCCCCAGCATTTT. Translated, it gives CARSSRQGVNSNQPQHF.

Note on this clonotype: One junction end does not reproduce the germline sequence, and a read error may be involved. V is TRBV6-5 and J is TRBJ2-5; 8 nucleotides align to TRBD2. The CDR3 runs to 14 residues. Germline lookup yields CDR1 MNHEY and CDR2 SVGAGI. The CDR3 sequence is CASSYRGGRGTHYF. Written as DNA, the CDR3 is TGTGCCAGCAGTTACCGCGGGGGGCGGGGGACCCATTACTTC.